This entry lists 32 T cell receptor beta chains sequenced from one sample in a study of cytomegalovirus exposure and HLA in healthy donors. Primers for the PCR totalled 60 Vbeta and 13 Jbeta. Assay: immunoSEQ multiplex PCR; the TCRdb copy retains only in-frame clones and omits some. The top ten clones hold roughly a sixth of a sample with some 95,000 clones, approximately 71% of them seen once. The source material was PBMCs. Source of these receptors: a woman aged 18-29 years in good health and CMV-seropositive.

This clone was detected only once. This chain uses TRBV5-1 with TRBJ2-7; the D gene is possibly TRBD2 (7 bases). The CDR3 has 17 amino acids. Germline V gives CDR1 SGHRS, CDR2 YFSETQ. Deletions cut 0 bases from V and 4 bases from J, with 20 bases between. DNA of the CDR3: TGCGCCAGCAGCTTGGATCCCCGGGGGGCCTTCCAATACGAGCAGTACTTC. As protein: CASSLDPRGAFQYEQYF.

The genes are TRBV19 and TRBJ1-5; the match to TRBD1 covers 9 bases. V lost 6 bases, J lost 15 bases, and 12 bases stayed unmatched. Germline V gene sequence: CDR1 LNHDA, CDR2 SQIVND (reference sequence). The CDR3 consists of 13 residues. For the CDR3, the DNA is TGTGCCAGTAGCTACCGGAGGGACAGGGAGTCGCATTTT. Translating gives CASSYRRDRESHF.

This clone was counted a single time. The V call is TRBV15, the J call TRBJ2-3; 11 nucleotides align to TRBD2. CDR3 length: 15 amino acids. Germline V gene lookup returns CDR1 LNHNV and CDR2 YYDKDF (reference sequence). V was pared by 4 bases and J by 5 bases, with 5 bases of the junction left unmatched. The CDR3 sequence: CATSTRLAGRDTQYF. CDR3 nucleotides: TGTGCCACCAGCACCAGACTAGCGGGGAGAGATACGCAGTATTTT.

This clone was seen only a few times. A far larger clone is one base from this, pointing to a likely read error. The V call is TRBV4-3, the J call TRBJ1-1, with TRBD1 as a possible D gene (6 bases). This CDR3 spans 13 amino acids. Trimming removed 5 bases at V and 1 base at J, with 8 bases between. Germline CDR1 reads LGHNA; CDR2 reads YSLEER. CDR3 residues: CASSGGQNTEAFF. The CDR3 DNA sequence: TGCGCCAGCAGCGGGGGACAGAACACTGAAGCTTTCTTT.

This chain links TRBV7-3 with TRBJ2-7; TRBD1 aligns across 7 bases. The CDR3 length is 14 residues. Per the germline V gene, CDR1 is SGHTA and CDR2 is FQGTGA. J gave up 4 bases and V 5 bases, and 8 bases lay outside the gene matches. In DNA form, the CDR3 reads TGTGCCAGCAGCGCCCCGGGACAGTATTACGAGCAGTACTTC. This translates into CASSAPGQYYEQYF.

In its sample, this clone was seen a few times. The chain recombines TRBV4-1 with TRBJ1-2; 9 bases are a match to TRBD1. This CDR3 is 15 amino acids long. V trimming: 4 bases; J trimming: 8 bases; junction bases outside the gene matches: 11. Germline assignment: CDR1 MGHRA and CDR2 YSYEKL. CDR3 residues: CASSPERTGAGGYTF. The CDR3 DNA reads TGCGCCAGCAGCCCAGAACGGACAGGGGCCGGCGGCTACACCTTC.

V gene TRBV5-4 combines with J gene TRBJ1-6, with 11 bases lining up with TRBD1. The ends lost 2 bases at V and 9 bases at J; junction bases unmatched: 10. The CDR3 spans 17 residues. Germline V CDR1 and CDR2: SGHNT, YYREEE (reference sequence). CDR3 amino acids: CASSLGQGANLGSPLHF. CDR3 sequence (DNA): TGTGCCAGCAGCTTAGGACAGGGGGCGAATTTAGGTTCACCCCTCCACTTT. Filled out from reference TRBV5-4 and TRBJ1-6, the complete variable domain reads ETGVTQSPTHLIKTRGQQVTLRCSSQSGHNTVSWYQQALGQGPQFIFQYYREEENGRGNFPPRFSGLQFPNYSSELNVNALELDDSALYLCASSLGQGANLGSPLHFGNGTRLTVT.

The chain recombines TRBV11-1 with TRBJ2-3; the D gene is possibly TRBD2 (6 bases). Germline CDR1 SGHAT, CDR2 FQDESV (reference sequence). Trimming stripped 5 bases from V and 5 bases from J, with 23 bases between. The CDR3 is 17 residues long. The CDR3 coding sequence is TGTGCCAGCAGCCCTCTACGGGCGCGGTTAGCGGAAGATACGCAGTATTTT. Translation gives CASSPLRARLAEDTQYF.

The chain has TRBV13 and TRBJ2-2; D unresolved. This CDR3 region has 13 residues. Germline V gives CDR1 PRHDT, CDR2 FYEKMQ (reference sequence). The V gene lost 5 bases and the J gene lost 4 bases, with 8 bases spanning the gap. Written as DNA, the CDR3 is TGTGCCAGCAGCCCCACTGGCACCGGGGAGCTGTTTTTT. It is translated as CASSPTGTGELFF.

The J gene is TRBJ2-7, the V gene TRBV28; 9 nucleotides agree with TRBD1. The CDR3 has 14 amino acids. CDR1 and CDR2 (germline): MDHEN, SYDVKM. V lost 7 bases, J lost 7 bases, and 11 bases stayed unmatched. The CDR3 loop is CASTPGTGLWEQYF. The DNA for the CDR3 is TGTGCCAGCACCCCCGGGACAGGGTTATGGGAGCAGTACTTC.

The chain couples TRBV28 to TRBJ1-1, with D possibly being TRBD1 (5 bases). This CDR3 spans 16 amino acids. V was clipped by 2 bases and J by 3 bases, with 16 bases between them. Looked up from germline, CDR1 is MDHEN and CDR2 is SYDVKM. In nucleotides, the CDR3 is TGTGCCAGCAGTTTAGGGGCAGGGTCCTTGGACACTGAAGCTTTCTTT. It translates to CASSLGAGSLDTEAFF.

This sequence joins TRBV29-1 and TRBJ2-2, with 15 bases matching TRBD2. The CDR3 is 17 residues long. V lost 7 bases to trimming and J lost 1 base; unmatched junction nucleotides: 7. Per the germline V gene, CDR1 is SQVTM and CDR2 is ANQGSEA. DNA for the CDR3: TGCAGCGGCGGGACGGGACTAGCGGGGGGGAACACCGGGGAGCTGTTTTTT. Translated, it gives CSGGTGLAGGNTGELFF.

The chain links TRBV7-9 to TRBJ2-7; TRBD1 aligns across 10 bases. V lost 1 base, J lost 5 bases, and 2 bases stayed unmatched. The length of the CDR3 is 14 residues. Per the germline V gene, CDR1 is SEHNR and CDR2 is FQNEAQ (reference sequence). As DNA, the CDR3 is TGTGCCAGCAGCTTAGAGGGACAGGGGCACGAGCAGTACTTC. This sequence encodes CASSLEGQGHEQYF.

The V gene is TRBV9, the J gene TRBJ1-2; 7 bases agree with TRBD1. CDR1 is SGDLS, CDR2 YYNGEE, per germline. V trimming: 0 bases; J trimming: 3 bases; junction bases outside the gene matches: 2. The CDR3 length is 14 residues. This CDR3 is CASSVEGGYYGYTF. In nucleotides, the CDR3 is TGTGCCAGCAGCGTAGAAGGGGGCTACTATGGCTACACCTTC.

The CDR3 nucleotides read TGTGCCAGCAGCTTGACAGCCCGAGTGACCCAGTACTTC. Translated: CASSLTARVTQYF. The V gene is TRBV5-8, the J gene TRBJ2-5; D remains unclear. V shed 1 base and J shed 7 bases, with 11 bases lying between them. Germline assignment: CDR1 SGHTS and CDR2 YDEGEE. The CDR3 is 13 residues long.

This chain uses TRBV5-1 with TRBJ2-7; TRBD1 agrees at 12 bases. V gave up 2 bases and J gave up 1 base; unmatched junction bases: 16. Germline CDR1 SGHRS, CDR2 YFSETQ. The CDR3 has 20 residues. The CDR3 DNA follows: TGCGCCAGCAGCTTCGGGACAGGGGGCTTACAAACGGGATTATCCTACGAGCAGTACTTC. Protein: CASSFGTGGLQTGLSYEQYF.

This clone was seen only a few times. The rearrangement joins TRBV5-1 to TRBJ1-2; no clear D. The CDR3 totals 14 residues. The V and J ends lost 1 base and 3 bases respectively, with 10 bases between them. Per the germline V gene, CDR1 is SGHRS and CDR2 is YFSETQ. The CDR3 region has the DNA TGCGCCAGCAGCTTGTCGGGTGAGGACTATGGCTACACCTTC. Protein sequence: CASSLSGEDYGYTF.

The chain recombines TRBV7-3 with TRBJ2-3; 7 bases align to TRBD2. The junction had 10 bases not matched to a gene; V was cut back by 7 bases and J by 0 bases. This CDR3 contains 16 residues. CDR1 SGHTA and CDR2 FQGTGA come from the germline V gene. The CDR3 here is CASKLAGGTSTDTQYF. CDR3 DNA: TGTGCCAGCAAATTAGCGGGCGGTACAAGCACAGATACGCAGTATTTT.

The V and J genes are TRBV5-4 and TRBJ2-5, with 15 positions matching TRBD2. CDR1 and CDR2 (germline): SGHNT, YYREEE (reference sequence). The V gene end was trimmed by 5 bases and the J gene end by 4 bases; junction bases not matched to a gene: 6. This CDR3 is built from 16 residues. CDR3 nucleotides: TGTGCCAGCAGATGCGGACTAGCGGGGGGGGGAGAGACCCAGTACTTC. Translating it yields CASRCGLAGGGETQYF.

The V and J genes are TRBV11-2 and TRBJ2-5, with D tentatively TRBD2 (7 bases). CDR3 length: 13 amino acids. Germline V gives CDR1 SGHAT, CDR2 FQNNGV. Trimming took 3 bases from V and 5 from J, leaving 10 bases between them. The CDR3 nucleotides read TGTGCCAGCAGCTTGGGGGGGCTGGAGACCCAGTACTTC. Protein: CASSLGGLETQYF.

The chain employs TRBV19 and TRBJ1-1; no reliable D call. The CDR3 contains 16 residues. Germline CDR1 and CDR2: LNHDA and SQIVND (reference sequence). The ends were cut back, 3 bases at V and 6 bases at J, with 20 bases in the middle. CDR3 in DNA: TGTGCCAGTAGTATTGTTCGCAGGTCCCAACCTGCTGAAGCTTTCTTT. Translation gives CASSIVRRSQPAEAFF.

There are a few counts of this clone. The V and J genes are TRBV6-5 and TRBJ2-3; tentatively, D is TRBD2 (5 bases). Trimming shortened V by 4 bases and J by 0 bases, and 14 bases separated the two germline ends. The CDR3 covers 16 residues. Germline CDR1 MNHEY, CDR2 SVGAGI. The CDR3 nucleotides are TGTGCCAGCAGTTCCTTAGGAGCGGCTAGCACAGATACGCAGTATTTT. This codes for CASSSLGAASTDTQYF.

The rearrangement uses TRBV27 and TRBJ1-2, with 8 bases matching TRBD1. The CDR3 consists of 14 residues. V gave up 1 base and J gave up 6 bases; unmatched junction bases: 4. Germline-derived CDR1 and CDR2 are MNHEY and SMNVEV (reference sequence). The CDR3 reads CASSLYMTGDGYTF. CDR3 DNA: TGTGCCAGCAGTTTATACATGACAGGGGATGGCTACACCTTC.

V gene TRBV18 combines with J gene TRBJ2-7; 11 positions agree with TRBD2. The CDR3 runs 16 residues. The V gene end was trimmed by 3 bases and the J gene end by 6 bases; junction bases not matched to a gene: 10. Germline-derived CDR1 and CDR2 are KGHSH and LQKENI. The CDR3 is CASSPGSGRARGEQYF. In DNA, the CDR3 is TGTGCCAGCTCACCGGGTAGCGGGAGGGCCCGCGGCGAGCAGTACTTC.

Here the CDR3 DNA reads TGTGCCAGCAGTTCGGGGACAGGGGGCTACTACGAGCAGTACTTC. It specifies CASSSGTGGYYEQYF. V gene TRBV6-5 combines with J gene TRBJ2-7; 12 bases agree with TRBD1. The CDR3 spans 15 residues. The V gene end was trimmed by 4 bases and the J gene end by 3 bases; junction bases not matched to a gene: 4. Germline V gene sequence: CDR1 MNHEY, CDR2 SVGAGI.

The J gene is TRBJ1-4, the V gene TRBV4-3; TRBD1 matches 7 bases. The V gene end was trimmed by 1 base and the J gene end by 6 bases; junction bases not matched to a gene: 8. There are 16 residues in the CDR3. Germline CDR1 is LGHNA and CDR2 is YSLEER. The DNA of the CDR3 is TGCGCCAGCAGCCAAGCTAGGAGGGGGCAGGATGAAAAACTGTTTTTT. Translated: CASSQARRGQDEKLFF.

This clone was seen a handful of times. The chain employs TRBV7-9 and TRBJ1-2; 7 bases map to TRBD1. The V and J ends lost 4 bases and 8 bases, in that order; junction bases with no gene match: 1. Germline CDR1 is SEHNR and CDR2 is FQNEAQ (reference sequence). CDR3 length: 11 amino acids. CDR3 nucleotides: TGTGCCAGCAGCTCCAGGGGGGGCTACACCTTC. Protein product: CASSSRGGYTF.

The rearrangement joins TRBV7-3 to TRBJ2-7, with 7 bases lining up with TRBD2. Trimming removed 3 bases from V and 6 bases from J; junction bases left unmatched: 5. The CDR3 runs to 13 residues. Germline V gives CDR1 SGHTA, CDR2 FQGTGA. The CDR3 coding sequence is TGTGCCAGCAGCTTGGCCCCGGGGGGCGAGCAGTACTTC. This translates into CASSLAPGGEQYF.

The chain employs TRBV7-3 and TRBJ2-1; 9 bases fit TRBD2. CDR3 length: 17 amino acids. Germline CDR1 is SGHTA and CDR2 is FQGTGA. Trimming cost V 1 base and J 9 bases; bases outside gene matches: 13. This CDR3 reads CASSLRGWAGGPSEQFF. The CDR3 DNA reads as TGTGCCAGCAGCTTAAGGGGCTGGGCGGGAGGGCCGTCTGAGCAGTTCTTC. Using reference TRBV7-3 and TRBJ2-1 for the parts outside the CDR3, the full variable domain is GAGVSQTPSNKVTEKGKYVELRCDPISGHTALYWYRQSLGQGPEFLIYFQGTGAADDSGLPNDRFFAVRPEGSVSTLKIQRTERGDSAVYLCASSLRGWAGGPSEQFFGPGTRLTVL.

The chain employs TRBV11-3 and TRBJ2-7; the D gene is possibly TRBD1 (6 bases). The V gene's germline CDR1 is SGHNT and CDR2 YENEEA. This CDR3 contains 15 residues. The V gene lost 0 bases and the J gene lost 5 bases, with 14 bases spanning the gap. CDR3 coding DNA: TGTGCCAGCAGCTTAGATCCAGGGGCAGGCAACGAGCAGTACTTC. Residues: CASSLDPGAGNEQYF.

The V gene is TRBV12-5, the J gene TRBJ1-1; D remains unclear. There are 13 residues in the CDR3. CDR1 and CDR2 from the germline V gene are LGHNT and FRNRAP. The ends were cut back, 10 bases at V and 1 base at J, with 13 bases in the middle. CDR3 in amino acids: CATTRAGNTEAFF. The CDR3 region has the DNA TGTGCTACCACCCGAGCGGGGAACACTGAAGCTTTCTTT. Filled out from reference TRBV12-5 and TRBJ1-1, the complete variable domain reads DARVTQTPRHKVTEMGQEVTMRCQPILGHNTVFWYRQTMMQGLELLAYFRNRAPLDDSGMPKDRFSAEMPDATLATLKIQPSEPRDSAVYFCATTRAGNTEAFFGQGTRLTVV.

The CDR3 region has the DNA TGTGCCAGCAGCCCTAGAGGAGCCCCGAGGGCTAGTTCCTACGAGCAGTACTTC. Amino acids: CASSPRGAPRASSYEQYF. The V and J genes are TRBV7-9 and TRBJ2-7; weak D call: TRBD2 (5 bases). V gave up 5 bases and J gave up 1 base, with 24 bases separating them. Per the germline V gene, CDR1 is SEHNR and CDR2 is FQNEAQ (reference sequence). The CDR3 extends over 18 amino acids.